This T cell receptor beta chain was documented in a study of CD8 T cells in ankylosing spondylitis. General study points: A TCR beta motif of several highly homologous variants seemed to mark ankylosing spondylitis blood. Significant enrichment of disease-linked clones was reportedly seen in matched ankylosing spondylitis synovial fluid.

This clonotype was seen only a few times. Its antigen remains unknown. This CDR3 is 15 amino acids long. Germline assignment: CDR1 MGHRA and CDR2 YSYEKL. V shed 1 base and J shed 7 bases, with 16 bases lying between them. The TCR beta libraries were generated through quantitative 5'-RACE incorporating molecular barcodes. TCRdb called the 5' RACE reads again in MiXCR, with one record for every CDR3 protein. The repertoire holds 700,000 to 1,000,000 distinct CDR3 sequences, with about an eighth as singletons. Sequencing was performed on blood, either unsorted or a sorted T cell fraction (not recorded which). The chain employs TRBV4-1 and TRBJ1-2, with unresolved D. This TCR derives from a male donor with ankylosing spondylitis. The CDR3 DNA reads TGCGCCAGCAGCCAAGTTAGCAGGATCATTAGTGGCTACACCTTC. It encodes CASSQVSRIISGYTF.